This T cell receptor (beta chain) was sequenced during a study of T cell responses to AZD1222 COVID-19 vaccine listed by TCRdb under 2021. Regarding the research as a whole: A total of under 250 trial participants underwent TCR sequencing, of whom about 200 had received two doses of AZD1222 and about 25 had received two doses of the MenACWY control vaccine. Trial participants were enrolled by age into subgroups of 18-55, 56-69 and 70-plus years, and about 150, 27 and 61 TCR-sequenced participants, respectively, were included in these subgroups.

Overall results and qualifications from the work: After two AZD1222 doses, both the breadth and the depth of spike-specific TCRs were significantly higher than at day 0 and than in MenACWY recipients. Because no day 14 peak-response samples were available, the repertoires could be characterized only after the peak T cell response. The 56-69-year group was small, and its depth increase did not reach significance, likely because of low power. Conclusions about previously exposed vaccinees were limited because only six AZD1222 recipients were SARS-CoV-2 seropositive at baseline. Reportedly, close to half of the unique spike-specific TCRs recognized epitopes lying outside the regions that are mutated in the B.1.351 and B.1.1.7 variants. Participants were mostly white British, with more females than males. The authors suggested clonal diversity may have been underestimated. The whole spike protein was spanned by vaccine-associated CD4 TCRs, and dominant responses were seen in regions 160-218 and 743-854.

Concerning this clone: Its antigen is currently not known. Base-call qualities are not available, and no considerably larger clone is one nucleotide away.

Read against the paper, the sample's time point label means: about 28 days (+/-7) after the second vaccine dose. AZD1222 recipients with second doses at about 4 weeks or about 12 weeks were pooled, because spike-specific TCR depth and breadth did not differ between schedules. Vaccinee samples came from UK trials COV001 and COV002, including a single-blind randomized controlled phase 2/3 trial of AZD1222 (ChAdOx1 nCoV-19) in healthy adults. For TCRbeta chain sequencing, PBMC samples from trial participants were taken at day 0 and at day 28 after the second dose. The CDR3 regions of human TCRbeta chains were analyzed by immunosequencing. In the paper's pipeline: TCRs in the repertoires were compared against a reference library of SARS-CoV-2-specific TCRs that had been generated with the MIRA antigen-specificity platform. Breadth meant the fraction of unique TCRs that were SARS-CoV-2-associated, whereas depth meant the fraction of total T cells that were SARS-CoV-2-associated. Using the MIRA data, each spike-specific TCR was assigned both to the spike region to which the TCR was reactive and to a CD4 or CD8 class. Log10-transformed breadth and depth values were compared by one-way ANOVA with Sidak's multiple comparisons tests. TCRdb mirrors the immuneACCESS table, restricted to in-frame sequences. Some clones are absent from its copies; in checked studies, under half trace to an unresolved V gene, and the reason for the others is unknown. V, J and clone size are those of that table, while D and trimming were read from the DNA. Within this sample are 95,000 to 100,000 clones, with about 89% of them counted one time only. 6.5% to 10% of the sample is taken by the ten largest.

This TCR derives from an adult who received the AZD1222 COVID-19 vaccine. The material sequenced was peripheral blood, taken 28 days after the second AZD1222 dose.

The CDR3 has the sequence CASSPQDALNTGELFF. The nucleotide sequence reads TGTGCCAGCAGCCCACAGGACGCCTTAAACACCGGGGAGCTGTTTTTT. Recombination joined TRBV14 with TRBJ2-2, and the D gene may be TRBD1, 5 bases matching. The CDR3 measures 16 amino acids from cysteine to phenylalanine. The sequence is cut down to CDR3 DNA, 48 bases in frame from base 1. As encoded in the germline V gene, CDR1 is SGHDN while CDR2 is FVKESK. V and J lose 4 bases and 2 bases, and a span of 14 bases separates them. When the CDR3 is completed using the reference TRBV14 and TRBJ2-2 genes on either side, the full variable domain is EAGVTQFPSHSVIEKGQTVTLRCDPISGHDNLYWYRRVMGKEIKFLLHFVKESKQDESGMPNNRFLAERTGGTYSTLKVQPAELEDSGVYFCASSPQDALNTGELFFGEGSRLTVL.